This T cell receptor beta chain was observed in a study of blood T cell repertoires in COVID-19. Germline V gene data show CDR1 as SNHLY and CDR2 as FYNNEI. Trimming took 5 bases from V and 5 from J; bases not matched to a gene: 6. This CDR3 spans 15 amino acids. Authors' analysis steps: Amplification from reference gene primers served as the basis for estimated nucleated cell counts. Here immunoSEQ multiplex PCR was the method, and the copy in TCRdb shows in-frame clones only, minus some. D and trimming come from the DNA, and the V and J calls and clone size come from that table. This table has 350,000 to 400,000 clones, roughly 86% appearing once. This clone was recorded a few times.

Material: PBMCs or T cells enriched from blood (not recorded which). This chain connects TRBV2 to TRBJ2-1, with 10 bases lining up with TRBD2. The clonotype originates from a woman in her twenties or thirties who had recovered from COVID-19. The CDR3 spells CASSSLAGGDNEQFF. The CDR3 nucleotides are TGTGCCAGCAGTAGTTTAGCGGGGGGCGACAATGAGCAGTTCTTC. Looking up the rest from reference TRBV2 and TRBJ2-1 gives the full variable domain: EPEVTQTPSHQVTQMGQEVILRCVPISNHLYFYWYRQILGQKVEFLVSFYNNEISEKSEIFDDQFSVERPDGSNFTLKIRSTKLEDSAMYFCASSSLAGGDNEQFFGPGTRLTVL.